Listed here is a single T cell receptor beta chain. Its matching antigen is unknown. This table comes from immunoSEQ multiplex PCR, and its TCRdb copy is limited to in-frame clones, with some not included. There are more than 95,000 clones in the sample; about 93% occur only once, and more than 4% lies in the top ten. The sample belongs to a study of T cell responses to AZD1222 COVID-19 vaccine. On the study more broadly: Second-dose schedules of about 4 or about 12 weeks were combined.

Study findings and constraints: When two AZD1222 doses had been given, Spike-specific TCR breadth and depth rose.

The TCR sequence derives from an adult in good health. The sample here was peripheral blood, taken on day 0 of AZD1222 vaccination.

CDR3 DNA sequence: TGTGCCAGCAGCTTGGACTTTTCCTACGAGCAGTACTTC. Encoded protein: CASSLDFSYEQYF. The V gene is TRBV5-4, the J gene TRBJ2-7, with D unresolved. The V gene's germline CDR1 is SGHNT and CDR2 YYREEE (reference sequence). The CDR3 spans 13 residues. The germline V and J ends were trimmed by 0 bases and 1 base, with 5 bases remaining between them.